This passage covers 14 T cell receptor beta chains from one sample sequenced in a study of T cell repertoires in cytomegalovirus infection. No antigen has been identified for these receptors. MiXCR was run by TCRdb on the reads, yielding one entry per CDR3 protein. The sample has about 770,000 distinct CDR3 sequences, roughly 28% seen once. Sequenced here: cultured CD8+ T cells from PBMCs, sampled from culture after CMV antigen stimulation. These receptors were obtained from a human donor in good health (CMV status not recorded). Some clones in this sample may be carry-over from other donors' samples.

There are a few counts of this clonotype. In DNA form, the CDR3 reads TGTGCCACCGGGACAGCCGGTACCGGGGAGCTGTTTTTT. Protein sequence: CATGTAGTGELFF. The genes are TRBV24-1 and TRBJ2-2; 7 positions match TRBD1. The germline gives CDR1 KGHDR, CDR2 SFDVKD. V lost 9 bases and J lost 5; bases outside the gene matches: 5. CDR3 length: 13 residues.

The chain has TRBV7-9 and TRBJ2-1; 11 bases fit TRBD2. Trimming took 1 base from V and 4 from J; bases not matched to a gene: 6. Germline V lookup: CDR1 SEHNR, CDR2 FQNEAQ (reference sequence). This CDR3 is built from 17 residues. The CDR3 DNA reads TGTGCCAGCAGCTTAGTCGGGACTAGCGGAGCATACAATGAGCAGTTCTTC. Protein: CASSLVGTSGAYNEQFF. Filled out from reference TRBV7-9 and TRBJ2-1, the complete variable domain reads DTGVSQNPRHKITKRGQNVTFRCDPISEHNRLYWYRQTLGQGPEFLTYFQNEAQLEKSRLLSDRFSAERPKGSFSTLEIQRTEQGDSAMYLCASSLVGTSGAYNEQFFGPGTRLTVL.

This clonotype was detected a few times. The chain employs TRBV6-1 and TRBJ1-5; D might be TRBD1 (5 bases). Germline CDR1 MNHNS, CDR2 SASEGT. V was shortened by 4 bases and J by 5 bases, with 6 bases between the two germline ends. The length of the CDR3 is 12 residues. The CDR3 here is CASSAGYQPQHF. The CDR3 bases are TGTGCCAGCAGTGCAGGGTATCAGCCCCAGCATTTT.

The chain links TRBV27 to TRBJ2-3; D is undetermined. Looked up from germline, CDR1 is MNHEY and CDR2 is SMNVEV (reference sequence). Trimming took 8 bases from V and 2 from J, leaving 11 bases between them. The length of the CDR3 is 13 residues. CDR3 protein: CASGAFTTDTQYF. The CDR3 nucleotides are TGTGCCAGCGGAGCTTTTACCACAGATACGCAGTATTTT.

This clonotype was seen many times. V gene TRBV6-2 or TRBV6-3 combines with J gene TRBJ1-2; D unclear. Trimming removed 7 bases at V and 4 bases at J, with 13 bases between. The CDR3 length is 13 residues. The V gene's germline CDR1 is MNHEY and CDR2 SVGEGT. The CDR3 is CASTMDGSYGYTF. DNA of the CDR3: TGTGCCAGCACTATGGACGGGTCCTATGGCTACACCTTC.

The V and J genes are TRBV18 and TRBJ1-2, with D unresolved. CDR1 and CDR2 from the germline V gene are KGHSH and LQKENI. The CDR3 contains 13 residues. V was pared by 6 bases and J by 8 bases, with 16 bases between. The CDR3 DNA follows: TGTGCCAGCTCTCGCGACCCGCCAAGAGGCTACACCTTC. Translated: CASSRDPPRGYTF.

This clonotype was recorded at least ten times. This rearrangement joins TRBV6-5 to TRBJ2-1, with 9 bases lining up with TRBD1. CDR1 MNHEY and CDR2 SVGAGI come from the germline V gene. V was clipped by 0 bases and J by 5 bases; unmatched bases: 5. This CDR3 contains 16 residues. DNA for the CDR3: TGTGCCAGCAGTTACTCAGTTGGGACAGGGCACAATGAGCAGTTCTTC. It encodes CASSYSVGTGHNEQFF.

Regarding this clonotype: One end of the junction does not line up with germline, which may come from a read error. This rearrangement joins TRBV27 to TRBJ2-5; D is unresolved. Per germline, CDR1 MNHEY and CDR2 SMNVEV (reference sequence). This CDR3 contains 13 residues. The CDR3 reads CASSLMGRETQYF. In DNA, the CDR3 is TGTGCTAGCAGTTTAATGGGTCGGGAGACCCAGTACTTC.

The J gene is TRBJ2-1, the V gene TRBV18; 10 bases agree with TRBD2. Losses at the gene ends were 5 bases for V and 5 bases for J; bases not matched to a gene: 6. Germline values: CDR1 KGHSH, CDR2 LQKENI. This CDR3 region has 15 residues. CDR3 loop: CASSTFSGGNNEQFF. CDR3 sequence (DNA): TGTGCCAGCTCAACCTTTAGCGGGGGGAACAATGAGCAGTTCTTC.

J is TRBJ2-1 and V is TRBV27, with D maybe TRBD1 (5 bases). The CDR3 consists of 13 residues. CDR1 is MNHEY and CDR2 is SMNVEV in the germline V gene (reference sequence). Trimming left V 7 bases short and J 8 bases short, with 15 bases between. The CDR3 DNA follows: TGTGCCAGCATCGGTCAGGGTATCGATGAGCAGTTCTTC. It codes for CASIGQGIDEQFF.

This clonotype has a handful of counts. The CDR3 is CASSQDWLARREDIQYF. The CDR3, as DNA: TGTGCCAGCAGCCAAGATTGGCTGGCACGCAGGGAGGACATTCAGTACTTC. This rearrangement joins TRBV4-2 to TRBJ2-4; perhaps TRBD2 as D (6 bases). The V gene's germline CDR1 is LGHNA and CDR2 YNFKEQ. This CDR3 contains 17 residues. The V gene lost 0 bases and the J gene lost 8 bases, with 20 bases spanning the gap.

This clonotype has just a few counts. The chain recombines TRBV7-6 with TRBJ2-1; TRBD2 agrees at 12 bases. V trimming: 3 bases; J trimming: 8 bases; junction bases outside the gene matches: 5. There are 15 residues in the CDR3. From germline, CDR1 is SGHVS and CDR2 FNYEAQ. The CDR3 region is CASSFSSGGADEQFF. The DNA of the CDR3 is TGTGCCAGCAGCTTTTCTAGCGGGGGGGCCGATGAGCAGTTCTTC.

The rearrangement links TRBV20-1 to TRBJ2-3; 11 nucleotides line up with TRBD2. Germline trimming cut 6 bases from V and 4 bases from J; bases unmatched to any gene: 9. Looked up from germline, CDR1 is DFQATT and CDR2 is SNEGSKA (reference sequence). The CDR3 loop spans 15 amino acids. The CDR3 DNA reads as TGCAGTGCCCAACAGACTAGCGGGGTTTCAGATACGCAGTATTTT. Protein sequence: CSAQQTSGVSDTQYF.

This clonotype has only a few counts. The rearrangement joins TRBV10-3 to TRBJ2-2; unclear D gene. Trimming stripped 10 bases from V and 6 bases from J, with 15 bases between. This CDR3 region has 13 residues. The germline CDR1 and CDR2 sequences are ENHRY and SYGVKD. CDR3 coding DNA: TGTGCCACCGGTTATGACGAATCCGGGGAGCTGTTTTTT. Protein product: CATGYDESGELFF.